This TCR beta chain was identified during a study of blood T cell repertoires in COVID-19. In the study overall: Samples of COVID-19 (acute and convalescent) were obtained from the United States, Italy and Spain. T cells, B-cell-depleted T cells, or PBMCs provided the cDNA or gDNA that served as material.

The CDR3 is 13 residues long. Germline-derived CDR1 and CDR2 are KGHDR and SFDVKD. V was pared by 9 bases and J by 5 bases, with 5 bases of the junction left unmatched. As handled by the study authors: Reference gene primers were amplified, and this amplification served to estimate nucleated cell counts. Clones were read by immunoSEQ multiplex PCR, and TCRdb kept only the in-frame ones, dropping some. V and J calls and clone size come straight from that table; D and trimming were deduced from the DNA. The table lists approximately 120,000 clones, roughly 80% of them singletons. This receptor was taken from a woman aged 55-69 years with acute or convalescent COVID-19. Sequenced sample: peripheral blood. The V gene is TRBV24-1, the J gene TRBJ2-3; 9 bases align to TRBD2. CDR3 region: CATQREAIDTQYF. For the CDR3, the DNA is TGTGCCACCCAGCGGGAGGCGATAGATACGCAGTATTTT.